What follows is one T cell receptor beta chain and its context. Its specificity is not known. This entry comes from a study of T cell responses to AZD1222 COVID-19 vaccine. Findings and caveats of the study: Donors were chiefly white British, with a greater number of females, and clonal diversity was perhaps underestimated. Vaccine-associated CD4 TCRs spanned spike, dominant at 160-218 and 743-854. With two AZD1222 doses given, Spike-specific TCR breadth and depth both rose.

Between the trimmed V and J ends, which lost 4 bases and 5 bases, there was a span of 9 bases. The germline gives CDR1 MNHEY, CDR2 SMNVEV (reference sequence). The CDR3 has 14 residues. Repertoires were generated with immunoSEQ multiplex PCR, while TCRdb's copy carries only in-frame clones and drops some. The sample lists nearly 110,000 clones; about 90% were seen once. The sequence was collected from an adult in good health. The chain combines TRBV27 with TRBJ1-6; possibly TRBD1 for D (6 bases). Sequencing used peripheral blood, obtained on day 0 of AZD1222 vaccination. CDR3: CASSWRTDNSPLHF. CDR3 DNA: TGTGCCAGCAGTTGGAGGACAGATAATTCACCCCTCCACTTT.